This TCR beta chain originates from a study of T cells after yellow fever vaccination. Study results and caveats: The booster response re-showed most primary clones: around 97% CD4, about 89% CD8. CD4 and CD8 compartments shared a small share of clonotypes. Abundant bulk-derived clonotypes could contaminate FACS-sorted repertoires.

This clonotype was seen repeatedly, ten times or more. Its antigen is undetermined. Trimming stripped 3 bases from V and 6 bases from J, with 5 bases between. The germline gives CDR1 MGHRA, CDR2 YSYEKL. The CDR3 extends over 12 amino acids. The authors made TCR cDNA by 5'RACE template switching, adding a universal primer site and UMIs. MiXCR, run by TCRdb on the 5' RACE reads, gives a single entry per CDR3 protein. The sample records 50,000 or so distinct CDR3 sequences, 7.4% being singletons. The source of this sequence is a man aged 18 to 29 who received the YFV17D yellow fever vaccine. The rearrangement joins TRBV4-1 to TRBJ2-2; D is uncertain. The sequences come from CD8+ T cells sorted from PBMCs, collected less than 16 days after the first yellow fever vaccination. The DNA for the CDR3 is TGCGCCAGCAGCCACGGCCCCGGGGAGCTGTTTTTT. This encodes CASSHGPGELFF.